This TCR beta chain was recorded in a study of blood T cell repertoires in COVID-19. Study-wide background: Collection of acute and convalescent COVID-19 samples took place in the United States, Italy and Spain. Nucleic acid was either cDNA or gDNA, and it came from T cells, B-cell-depleted T cells, or PBMCs.

Original analysis: Amplification of reference gene primers was used by the study to estimate nucleated cell counts. Clones were sequenced by immunoSEQ multiplex PCR, and TCRdb holds only the in-frame ones, with some missing. The V and J calls and the clone size are those of that table, but D and trimming were determined from the DNA. The data show roughly 250,000 clones, roughly 84% seen once. The germline V and J ends were trimmed by 0 bases and 4 bases, with 9 bases remaining between them. The CDR3 contains 14 residues. The germline CDR1 and CDR2 sequences are MNHEY and SVGAGI. The chain links TRBV6-5 to TRBJ1-1, with D uncertain. The sample was peripheral blood. This receptor was taken from an older person with COVID-19, enrolled during active disease. The CDR3 protein is CASSYSNSGTEAFF. The CDR3 DNA follows: TGTGCCAGCAGTTACTCAAACAGCGGCACTGAAGCTTTCTTT.